This T cell receptor (beta chain) was obtained from a study of Graves' ophthalmopathy and Graves' hyperthyroidism. General observations from the study: With a specificity of about 75% and a sensitivity of 60% to 71%, the model predicted ophthalmopathy progression. Blood contained most expanded thyroid clonotypes exceeding 0.001 frequency.

RNA transcripts were the template, and TCR beta CDR3 regions were amplified from them. Second-round multiplex PCR came after a first-round RT-PCR that employed HTBI primers. One entry per CDR3 protein, called by TCRdb with MiXCR from the multiplex PCR reads. The sample holds hundreds of thousands of distinct CDR3 sequences; 22% are singletons and the top ten take roughly 7.4%. This clonotype came up a few times. Its specificity is not known. Uncontrolled infections, other autoimmune diseases, pregnancy or lactation barred patients from enrollment. The evidence that diagnosis relied on was clinical symptoms, serum thyroxine, TRAb, thyroid ultrasound and orbital computed tomography. The CDR3 runs 13 residues. CDR1 is DFQATT, CDR2 SNEGSKA, per germline (reference sequence). The V end was cut by 3 bases, the J end by 5 bases, with 11 bases between.

This sequence was found in a woman in her late teens or twenties with stable Graves' hyperthyroidism. Some clones in this sample may be carry-over from other donors' samples. Sequencing used peripheral blood. The chain employs TRBV20-1 and TRBJ2-4; D is unclear. In DNA form, the CDR3 reads TGCAGTGCTAGGAGTGGCTATCAAAACATTCAGTACTTC. It codes for CSARSGYQNIQYF.